This T cell receptor beta chain was profiled in a study of cytomegalovirus exposure and HLA in healthy donors. In the case of this clone: Its specificity is unknown.

Study findings and constraints: Most TCRs appeared rarely, but some public TCRs recurred in many donors. Later analysis identified a missense DCLRE1C variant that was linked to TCR beta V- and J-gene trimming.

With 60 Vbeta and 13 Jbeta primers, the PCR was carried out. Method: immunoSEQ multiplex PCR; TCRdb's copy keeps in-frame clones and lacks some. Of fewer than 150,000 clones listed, around three quarters are singletons. The receptor was derived from a woman in her thirties or forties in good health and CMV-seropositive. The sequencing sample was made of PBMCs.

CDR3 residues: CASRPENGAGLLSYNEQFF. The CDR3 DNA is TGTGCCAGTAGGCCCGAAAATGGAGCAGGACTGCTCTCCTACAATGAGCAGTTCTTC. The chain uses TRBV19 and TRBJ2-1, with TRBD2 as a possible D gene (5 bases). The CDR3 sequence is 19 residues long. Per germline, CDR1 LNHDA and CDR2 SQIVND (reference sequence). Deletions cut 6 bases from V and 0 bases from J, with 24 bases between.